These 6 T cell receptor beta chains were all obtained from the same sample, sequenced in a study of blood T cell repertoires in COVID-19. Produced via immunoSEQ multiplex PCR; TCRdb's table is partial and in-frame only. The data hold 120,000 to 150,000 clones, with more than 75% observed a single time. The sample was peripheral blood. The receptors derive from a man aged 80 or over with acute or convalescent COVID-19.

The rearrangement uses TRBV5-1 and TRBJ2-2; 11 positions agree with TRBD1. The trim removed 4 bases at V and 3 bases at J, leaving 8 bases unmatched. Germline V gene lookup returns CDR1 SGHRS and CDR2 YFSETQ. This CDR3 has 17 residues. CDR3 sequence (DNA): TGCGCCAGCAGCCGTAGGACAGGGGGCGCAGACACCGGGGAGCTGTTTTTT. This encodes CASSRRTGGADTGELFF.

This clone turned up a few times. As DNA, the CDR3 is TGCGCCAGCAGCCTGTATCAGGGATACACTGAAGCTTTCTTT. It yields the protein CASSLYQGYTEAFF. The rearrangement links TRBV5-1 to TRBJ1-1; D is perhaps TRBD1 (5 bases). Germline V gene sequence: CDR1 SGHRS, CDR2 YFSETQ. The CDR3 extends over 14 amino acids. The V end lost 4 bases, the J end lost 3 bases, and 13 bases lay between the germline ends.

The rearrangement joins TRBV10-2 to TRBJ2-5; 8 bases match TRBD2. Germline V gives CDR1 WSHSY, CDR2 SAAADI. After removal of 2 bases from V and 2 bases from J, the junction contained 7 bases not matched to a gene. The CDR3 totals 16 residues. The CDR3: CASSEDLAGFQETQYF. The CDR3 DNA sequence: TGCGCCAGCAGTGAGGACTTAGCGGGGTTTCAAGAGACCCAGTACTTC.

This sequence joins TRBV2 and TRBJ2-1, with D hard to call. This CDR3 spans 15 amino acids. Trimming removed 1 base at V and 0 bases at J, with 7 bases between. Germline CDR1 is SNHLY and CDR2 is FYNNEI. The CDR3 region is CASSEGWSSYNEQFF. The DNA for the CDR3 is TGTGCCAGCAGTGAAGGGTGGAGCTCCTACAATGAGCAGTTCTTC.

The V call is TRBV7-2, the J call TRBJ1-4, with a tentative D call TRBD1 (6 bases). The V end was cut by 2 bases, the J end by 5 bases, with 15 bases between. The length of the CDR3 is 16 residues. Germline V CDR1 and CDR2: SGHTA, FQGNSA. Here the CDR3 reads CASSLRSRGRNEKLFF. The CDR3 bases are TGTGCCAGCAGCTTAAGATCGCGGGGGCGAAATGAAAAACTGTTTTTT. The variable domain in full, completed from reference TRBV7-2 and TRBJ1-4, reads GAGVSQSPSNKVTEKGKDVELRCDPISGHTALYWYRQSLGQGLEFLIYFQGNSAPDKSGLPSDRFSAERTGGSVSTLTIQRTQQEDSAVYLCASSLRSRGRNEKLFFGSGTQLSVL.

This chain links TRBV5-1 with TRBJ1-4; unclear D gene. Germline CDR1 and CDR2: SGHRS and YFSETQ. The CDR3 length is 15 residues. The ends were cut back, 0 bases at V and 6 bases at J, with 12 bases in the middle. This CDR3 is CASSLGWASDEKLFF. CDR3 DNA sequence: TGCGCCAGCAGCTTGGGGTGGGCCTCAGATGAAAAACTGTTTTTT.